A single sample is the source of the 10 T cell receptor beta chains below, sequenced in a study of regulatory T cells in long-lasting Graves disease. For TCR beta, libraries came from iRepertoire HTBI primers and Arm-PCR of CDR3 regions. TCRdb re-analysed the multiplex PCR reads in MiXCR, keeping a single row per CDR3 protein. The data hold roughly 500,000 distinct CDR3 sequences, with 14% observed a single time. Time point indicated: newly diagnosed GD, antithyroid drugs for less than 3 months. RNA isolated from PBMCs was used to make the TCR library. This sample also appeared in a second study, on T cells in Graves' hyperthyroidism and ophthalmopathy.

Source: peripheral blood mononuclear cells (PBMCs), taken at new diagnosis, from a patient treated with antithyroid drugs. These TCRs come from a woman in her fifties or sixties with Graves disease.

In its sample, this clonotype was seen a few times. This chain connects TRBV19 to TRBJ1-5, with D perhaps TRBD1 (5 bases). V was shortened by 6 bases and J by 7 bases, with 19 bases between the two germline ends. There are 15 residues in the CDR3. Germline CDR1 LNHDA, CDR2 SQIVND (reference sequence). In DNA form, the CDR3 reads TGTGCCAGTAGCAGATACCGGGACGGCCGCCAGCCCCAGCATTTT. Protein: CASSRYRDGRQPQHF.

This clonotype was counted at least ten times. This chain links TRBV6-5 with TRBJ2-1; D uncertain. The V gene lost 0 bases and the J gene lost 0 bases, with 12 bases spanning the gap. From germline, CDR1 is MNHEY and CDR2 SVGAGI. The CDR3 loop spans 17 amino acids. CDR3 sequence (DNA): TGTGCCAGCAGTTACTCGACGAGGTACTCCTCCTACAATGAGCAGTTCTTC. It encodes CASSYSTRYSSYNEQFF.

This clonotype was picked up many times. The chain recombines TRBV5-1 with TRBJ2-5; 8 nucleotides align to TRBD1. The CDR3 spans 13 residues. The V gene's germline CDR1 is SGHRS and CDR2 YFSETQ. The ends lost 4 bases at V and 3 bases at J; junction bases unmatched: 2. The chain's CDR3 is CASSQGQEETQYF. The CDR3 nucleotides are TGCGCCAGCAGCCAGGGACAGGAAGAGACCCAGTACTTC.

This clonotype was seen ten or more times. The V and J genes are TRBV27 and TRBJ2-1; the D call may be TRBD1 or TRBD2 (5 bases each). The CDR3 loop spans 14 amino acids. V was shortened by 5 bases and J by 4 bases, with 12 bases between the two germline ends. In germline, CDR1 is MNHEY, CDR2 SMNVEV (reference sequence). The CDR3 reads CASSPGPFYNEQFF. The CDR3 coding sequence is TGTGCCAGCAGTCCGGGGCCTTTTTACAATGAGCAGTTCTTC.

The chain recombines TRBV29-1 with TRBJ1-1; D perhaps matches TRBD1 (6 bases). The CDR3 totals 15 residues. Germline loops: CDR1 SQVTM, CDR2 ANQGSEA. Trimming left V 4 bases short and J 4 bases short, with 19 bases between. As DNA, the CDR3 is TGCAGCGTTGCCGCAGCTACAGGGAGGGTCACTGAAGCTTTCTTT. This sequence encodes CSVAAATGRVTEAFF.

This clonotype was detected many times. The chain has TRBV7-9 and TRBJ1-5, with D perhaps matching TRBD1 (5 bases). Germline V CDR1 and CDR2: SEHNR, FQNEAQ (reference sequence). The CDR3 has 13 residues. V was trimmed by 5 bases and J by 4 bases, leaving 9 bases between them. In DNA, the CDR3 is TGTGCCAGCAGCAGGGACGGGAATCAGCCCCAGCATTTT. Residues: CASSRDGNQPQHF.

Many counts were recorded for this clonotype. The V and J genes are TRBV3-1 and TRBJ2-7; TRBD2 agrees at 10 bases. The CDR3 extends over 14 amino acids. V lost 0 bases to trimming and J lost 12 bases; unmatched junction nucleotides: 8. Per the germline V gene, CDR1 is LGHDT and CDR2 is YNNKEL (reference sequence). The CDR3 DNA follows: TGTGCCAGCAGCCAAGATCTCGCTAGCGGGAGATTGTACTTC. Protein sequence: CASSQDLASGRLYF.

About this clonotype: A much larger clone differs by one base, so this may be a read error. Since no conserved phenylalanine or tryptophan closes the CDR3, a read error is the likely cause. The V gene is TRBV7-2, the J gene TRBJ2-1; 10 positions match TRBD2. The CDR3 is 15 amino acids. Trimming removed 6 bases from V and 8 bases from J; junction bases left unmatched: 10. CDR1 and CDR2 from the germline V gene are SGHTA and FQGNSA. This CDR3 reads CASRLSSGGYYEQFC. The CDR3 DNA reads TGTGCCAGCAGACTTTCTAGCGGGGGCTATTATGAGCAGTTCTGC.

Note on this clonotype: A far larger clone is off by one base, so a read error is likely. The CDR3 DNA reads TGTGCCAGCAGCTCAGGGACGAAGGAGACCCAGTACTTC. Residues: CASSSGTKETQYF. The chain couples TRBV11-3 to TRBJ2-3; the D call may be TRBD1 or TRBD2 (5 bases each). The DNA end is a closer match to TRBJ2-5, so the J assignment may be wrong. CDR1 and CDR2 from the germline V gene are SGHNT and YENEEA. The CDR3 totals 13 residues.

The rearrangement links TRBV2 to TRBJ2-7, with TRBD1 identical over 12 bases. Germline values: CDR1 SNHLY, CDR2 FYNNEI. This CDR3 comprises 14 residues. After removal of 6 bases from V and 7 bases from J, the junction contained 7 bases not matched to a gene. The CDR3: CASRPGQGAWEQYF. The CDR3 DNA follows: TGTGCCAGCAGGCCGGGACAGGGGGCATGGGAGCAGTACTTC.